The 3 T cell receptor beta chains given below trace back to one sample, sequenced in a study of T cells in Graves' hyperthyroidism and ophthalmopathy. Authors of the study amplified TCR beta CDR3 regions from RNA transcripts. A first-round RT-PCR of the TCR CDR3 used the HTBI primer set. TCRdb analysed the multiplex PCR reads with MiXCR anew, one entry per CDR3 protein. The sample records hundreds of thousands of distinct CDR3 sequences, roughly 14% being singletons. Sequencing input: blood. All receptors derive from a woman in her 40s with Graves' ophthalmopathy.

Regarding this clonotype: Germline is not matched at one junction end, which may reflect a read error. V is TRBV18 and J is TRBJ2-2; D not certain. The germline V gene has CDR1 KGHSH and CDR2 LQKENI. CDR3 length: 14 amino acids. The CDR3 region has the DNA TGTGCCAGCTCACCCCCCCTGAACGCCGGGGAGCTGTTTTTT. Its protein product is CASSPPLNAGELFF.

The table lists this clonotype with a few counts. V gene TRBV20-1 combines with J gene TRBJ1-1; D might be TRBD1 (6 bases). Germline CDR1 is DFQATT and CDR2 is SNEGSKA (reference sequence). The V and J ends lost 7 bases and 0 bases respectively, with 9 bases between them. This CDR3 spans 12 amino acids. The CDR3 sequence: CSGRGVNTEAFF. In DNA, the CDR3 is TGCAGTGGGAGGGGGGTGAACACTGAAGCTTTCTTT.

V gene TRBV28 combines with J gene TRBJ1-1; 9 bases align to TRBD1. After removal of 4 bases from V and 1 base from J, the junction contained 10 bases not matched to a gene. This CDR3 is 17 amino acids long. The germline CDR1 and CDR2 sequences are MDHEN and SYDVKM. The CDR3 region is CASSSSSQGAPNTEAFF. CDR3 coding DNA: TGTGCCAGCAGTTCCTCATCACAGGGGGCTCCGAACACTGAAGCTTTCTTT. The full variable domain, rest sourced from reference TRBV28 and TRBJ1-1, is DVKVTQSSRYLVKRTGEKVFLECVQDMDHENMFWYRQDPGLGLRLIYFSYDVKMKEKGDIPEGYSVSREKKERFSLILESASTNQTSMYLCASSSSSQGAPNTEAFFGQGTRLTVV.